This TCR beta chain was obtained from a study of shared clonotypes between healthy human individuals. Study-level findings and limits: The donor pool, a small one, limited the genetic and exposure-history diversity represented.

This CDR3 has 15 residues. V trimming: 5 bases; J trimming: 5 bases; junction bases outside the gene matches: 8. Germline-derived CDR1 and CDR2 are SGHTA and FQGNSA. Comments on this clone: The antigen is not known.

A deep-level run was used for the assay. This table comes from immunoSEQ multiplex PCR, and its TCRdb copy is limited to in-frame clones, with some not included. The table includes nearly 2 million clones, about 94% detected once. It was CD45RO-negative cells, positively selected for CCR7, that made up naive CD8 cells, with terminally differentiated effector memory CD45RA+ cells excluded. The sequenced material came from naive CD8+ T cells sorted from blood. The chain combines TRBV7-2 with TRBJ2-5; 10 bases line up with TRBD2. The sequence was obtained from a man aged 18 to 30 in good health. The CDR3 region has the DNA TGTGCCAGCAGCACTAGCGGGAACTCCCGGGAGACCCAGTACTTC. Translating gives CASSTSGNSRETQYF.